One sample yielded the 2 T cell receptor beta chains listed below, sequenced in a study of CD8 T cells in ankylosing spondylitis. In TCRdb, the 5' RACE reads were re-called with MiXCR into one record per CDR3 protein. The table has about 340,000 distinct CDR3 sequences, approximately 8.2% seen once. Study-wide results and caveats: In ankylosing spondylitis blood, a motif of several highly homologous TCR beta variants appeared characteristic.

These receptors are not linked to any known antigen. Sequencing was done on a sample of blood, either unsorted or a sorted T cell fraction (not recorded which). Every receptor here comes from a male donor with ankylosing spondylitis.

The V and J genes are TRBV15 and TRBJ2-3, with D tentatively TRBD2 (7 bases). V gave up 0 bases and J gave up 1 base, with 11 bases separating them. The CDR3 contains 16 residues. Germline lookup yields CDR1 LNHNV and CDR2 YYDKDF (reference sequence). The CDR3 nucleotides are TGTGCCACCAGCAGAGATGCGGGGGCAGGCACAGATACGCAGTATTTT. This codes for CATSRDAGAGTDTQYF.

This clonotype has a count of ten or more. J is TRBJ1-5 and V is TRBV5-1; 10 nucleotides agree with TRBD1. CDR1 and CDR2 from the germline V gene are SGHRS and YFSETQ. The ends lost 0 bases at V and 5 bases at J; junction bases unmatched: 2. The CDR3 has 15 residues. The CDR3 DNA sequence: TGCGCCAGCAGCTTGGGGGACAGGGGCGATCAGCCCCAGCATTTT. This sequence encodes CASSLGDRGDQPQHF.